Listed here are 2 T cell receptor beta chains from one sample, sequenced in a study of immune characterization of retroperitoneal liposarcoma. Via MiXCR, TCRdb re-called the PCR reads, giving one row per CDR3 protein. The sample yields roughly 1,700 distinct CDR3 sequences, 45% to 55% seen once. Source material: tumor tissue. The source is a male donor with retroperitoneal liposarcoma.

As to this clonotype: This sequence may be a read error, since a much larger clone differs from it by one base. The V call is TRBV6-5, the J call TRBJ2-7; TRBD1 might be the D (5 bases). The J call may be in error: the DNA end matches TRBJ2-1 better. This CDR3 comprises 16 residues. Per the germline V gene, CDR1 is MNHEY and CDR2 is SVGAGI. The CDR3 sequence is CASSPRSGFSSYEQFF. DNA for the CDR3: TGTGCCAGCAGTCCCCGGTCAGGGTTTAGCTCCTACGAGCAGTTCTTC.

The V gene is TRBV7-2, the J gene TRBJ2-1; 7 bases line up with TRBD2. Germline trimming cut 5 bases from V and 13 bases from J; bases unmatched to any gene: 20. Germline-derived CDR1 and CDR2 are SGHTA and FQGNSA. CDR3 length: 16 residues. CDR3: CASSPNLAGGRETQFF. CDR3 in DNA: TGTGCCAGCAGCCCAAATTTAGCGGGTGGGAGGGAGACCCAGTTCTTC. Combining the CDR3 with reference TRBV7-2 and TRBJ2-1 gives the whole variable domain GAGVSQSPSNKVTEKGKDVELRCDPISGHTALYWYRQSLGQGLEFLIYFQGNSAPDKSGLPSDRFSAERTGGSVSTLTIQRTQQEDSAVYLCASSPNLAGGRETQFFGPGTRLTVL.